These T cell receptor beta chains were read from a single sample in a study of blood T cell repertoires in COVID-19. TCRdb's copy holds only in-frame clones and misses some; the assay was immunoSEQ multiplex PCR. The profile covers about 99,000 clones, with roughly 90% appearing a single time and approximately 3.4% taken by the ten largest. The sample taken for sequencing was peripheral blood. These TCRs come from a woman in her sixties or seventies with acute or convalescent COVID-19. CDR3s include the opening cysteine and the closing phenylalanine or tryptophan. Each record gives: D gene, clone size, V gene, J gene, CDR3 DNA, CDR3 protein. D genes are given only for firm matches. Only part of the rows carry a size: once, few, many, or a class if the clone is expanded.

.,.,TRBV29-1,TRBJ2-1,TGCAGCGTTCTTGAACAGGGCGTAGGAGGGCAGTTCTTC,CSVLEQGVGGQFF
TRBD2,.,TRBV19,TRBJ2-1,TGTGCCAGTAGTCCCAGATCGACTAGCGGGTTACGCTCCTACAATGAGCAGTTCTTC,CASSPRSTSGLRSYNEQFF
.,once,TRBV24-1,TRBJ2-2,TGTGCCACCAGTGATTTGGGGAGCACGAACACCGGGGAGCTGTTTTTT,CATSDLGSTNTGELFF
.,once,TRBV5-4,TRBJ1-2,TGTGCCAGCAGCTTGGTTTCAGGCTATGGCTACACCTTC,CASSLVSGYGYTF
TRBD1,.,TRBV28,TRBJ1-1,TGTGCCAGCAGTGGGACAGGGGGTCGGACTGAAGCTTTCTTT,CASSGTGGRTEAFF
TRBD1,.,TRBV5-4,TRBJ2-1,TGTGCCAGCAGCTTGGGGGGCGGGACAGGGGACAATGAGCAGTTCTTC,CASSLGGGTGDNEQFF
TRBD2,.,TRBV5-1,TRBJ2-5,TGCGCCAGCAGCGGTAGCGGGATAGACCAAGAGACCCAGTACTTC,CASSGSGIDQETQYF
.,.,TRBV19,TRBJ2-1,TGTGCCACCGGACAGTTCAATGAGCAGTTCTTC,CATGQFNEQFF
TRBD1,.,TRBV28,TRBJ1-4,TGTGCCAGCAGTTCGAGAGGGGGCAGAACTAATGAAAAACTGTTTTTT,CASSSRGGRTNEKLFF
TRBD1,.,TRBV15,TRBJ1-2,TGTGCCACCAGTCGAGCCGGGACAGACTATGGCTACACCTTC,CATSRAGTDYGYTF
TRBD2,.,TRBV3-1/TRBV3-2,TRBJ2-3,TGTGCCAGCACGACTAGCGGGAGCGGTAGAGATACGCAGTATTTT,CASTTSGSGRDTQYF
.,.,TRBV4-3,TRBJ1-2,TGCGCCAGCAGCCAAGATAGAGGGTGGCGTGGCTACACCTTC,CASSQDRGWRGYTF
.,.,TRBV4-1,TRBJ2-5,TGCGCCAGCAGCCCTCTGGTCTGGGGAGTCAAAGAGACCCAGTACTTC,CASSPLVWGVKETQYF
.,.,TRBV2,TRBJ1-2,TGTGCCAGCAGTGAACGCGGGGGGCGCGGCTACACCTTC,CASSERGGRGYTF
.,.,TRBV24-1,TRBJ2-1,TGTGCCACCAGTGACCCTAGCAGCTCCTACAATGAGCAGTTCTTC,CATSDPSSSYNEQFF
TRBD1,.,TRBV3-1/TRBV3-2,TRBJ1-6,TGTGCCAGCAGCCAAGAGGACAGGAATTCACCCCTCCACTTT,CASSQEDRNSPLHF
.,.,TRBV7-9,TRBJ1-1,TGTGCCAGCAGCTTAGGAGCAGGGCTGAACACTGAAGCTTTCTTT,CASSLGAGLNTEAFF
.,.,TRBV19,TRBJ1-4,TGTGCCAGTAGTATTGAGGGAGGGATGAATGAAAAACTGTTTTTT,CASSIEGGMNEKLFF
.,.,TRBV24-1,TRBJ2-1,TGTGCCACCAGTTTCGCCGGGAGTGGGTCCTACAATGAGCAGTTCTTC,CATSFAGSGSYNEQFF
.,.,TRBV5-1,TRBJ1-3,TGCGCCAGCAGCTCGGCAGGCCCGGGGGACGGAAACACCATATATTTT,CASSSAGPGDGNTIYF
TRBD1,.,TRBV30,TRBJ1-1,TGTGCCTGGAGTGTACCCCGACAGGGACTCGCTGAAGCTTTCTTT,CAWSVPRQGLAEAFF
TRBD2,.,TRBV5-4,TRBJ2-5,TGTGCCAGCAGCTCGCGGACTAGTCAAGAGACCCAGTACTTC,CASSSRTSQETQYF